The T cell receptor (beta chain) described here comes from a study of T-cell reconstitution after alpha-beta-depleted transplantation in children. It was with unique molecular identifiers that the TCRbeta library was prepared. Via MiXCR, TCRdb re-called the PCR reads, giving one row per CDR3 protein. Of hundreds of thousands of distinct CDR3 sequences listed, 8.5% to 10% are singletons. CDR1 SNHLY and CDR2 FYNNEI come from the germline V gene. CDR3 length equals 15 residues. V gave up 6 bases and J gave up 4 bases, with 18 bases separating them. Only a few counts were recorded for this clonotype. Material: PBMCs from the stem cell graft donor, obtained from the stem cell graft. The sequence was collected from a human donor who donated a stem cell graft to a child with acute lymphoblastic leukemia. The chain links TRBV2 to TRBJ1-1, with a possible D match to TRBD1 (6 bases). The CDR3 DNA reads TGTGCCAGCAGCAGTGGGGGGGCTTGGGGCACTGAAGCTTTCTTT. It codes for CASSSGGAWGTEAFF.